The 13 T cell receptor beta chains listed next were all sequenced from one sample in a study of shared clonotypes between healthy human individuals. Repertoires were generated with immunoSEQ multiplex PCR, while TCRdb's copy carries only in-frame clones and drops some. The data show about 230,000 clones, under 80% seen once. Sample: memory CD4+ T cells sorted from blood. Subset: CD45RA-negative fraction. The source of these receptors is a man between 25 and 39 years old in good health.

This clone occurred many times. Other nucleotide sequences in the sample specify the same CDR3. The chain carries TRBV18 and TRBJ2-1, with D perhaps TRBD1 (5 bases). The CDR3 sequence is 14 residues long. Germline V gene lookup returns CDR1 KGHSH and CDR2 LQKENI. Trimming removed 2 bases from V and 6 bases from J, with 11 bases in between. CDR3 coding DNA: TGTGCCAGCTCACCAATAGGCAGGGTCAATGAGCAGTTCTTC. This codes for CASSPIGRVNEQFF. Drawing the rest from reference TRBV18 and TRBJ2-1, the complete variable domain is NAGVMQNPRHLVRRRGQEARLRCSPMKGHSHVYWYRQLPEEGLKFMVYLQKENIIDESGMPKERFSAEFPKEGPSILRIQQVVRGDSAAYFCASSPIGRVNEQFFGPGTRLTVL.

The chain employs TRBV6-5 and TRBJ1-1, with D perhaps matching TRBD1 (5 bases). The CDR3 runs 12 residues. Germline lookup yields CDR1 MNHEY and CDR2 SVGAGI. With 6 bases removed from V and 3 bases from J, the gap between germline ends came to 8 bases. CDR3 coding DNA: TGTGCCAGCAGGACGGGGGACACTGAAGCTTTCTTT. It yields the protein CASRTGDTEAFF.

The J gene is TRBJ2-1, the V gene TRBV19; a weak D match, TRBD2 (7 bases). This CDR3 has 16 residues. CDR1 LNHDA and CDR2 SQIVND come from the germline V gene (reference sequence). V dropped 6 bases and J dropped 2 bases, with 17 bases sitting between them. This CDR3 reads CASSREGETTYNEQFF. CDR3 DNA: TGTGCCAGTAGCAGGGAGGGGGAGACAACCTACAATGAGCAGTTCTTC.

The chain employs TRBV7-9 and TRBJ2-1; 7 bases agree with TRBD1. CDR3 length equals 14 residues. The germline V gene has CDR1 SEHNR and CDR2 FQNEAQ (reference sequence). J lost 7 bases, V lost 1 base, and 4 bases had no gene match. The CDR3 spells CASSLEVRGNEQFF. The CDR3 region has the DNA TGTGCCAGCAGCTTAGAGGTCAGGGGGAATGAGCAGTTCTTC. Looking up the rest from reference TRBV7-9 and TRBJ2-1 gives the full variable domain: DTGVSQNPRHKITKRGQNVTFRCDPISEHNRLYWYRQTLGQGPEFLTYFQNEAQLEKSRLLSDRFSAERPKGSFSTLEIQRTEQGDSAMYLCASSLEVRGNEQFFGPGTRLTVL.

There are a few counts of this clone. The chain has TRBV28 and TRBJ2-6; 10 positions match TRBD2. V lost 3 bases and J lost 2; bases outside the gene matches: 7. The CDR3 is 18 residues long. CDR1 and CDR2 (germline): MDHEN, SYDVKM. The CDR3 reads CASSFAAGGPPGANVLTF. The CDR3 DNA follows: TGTGCCAGCAGTTTTGCAGCGGGAGGGCCCCCTGGGGCCAACGTCCTGACTTTC.

The chain joins TRBV5-1 to TRBJ2-2; D is possibly TRBD1 (5 bases). Trimming shortened V by 0 bases and J by 4 bases, and 10 bases separated the two germline ends. CDR1 SGHRS and CDR2 YFSETQ come from the germline V gene. There are 15 residues in the CDR3. In DNA form, the CDR3 reads TGCGCCAGCAGCTTGGACACAGGAGCCACCGGGGAGCTGTTTTTT. This encodes CASSLDTGATGELFF.

The gene calls are TRBV28 and TRBJ2-7; D not certain. Germline V gives CDR1 MDHEN, CDR2 SYDVKM. The CDR3 is made up of 13 amino acids. V lost 3 bases and J lost 3, with 9 bases in between. The CDR3 protein is CASSLTIHYEQYF. In nucleotides, the CDR3 is TGTGCCAGCAGTTTGACCATCCACTACGAGCAGTACTTC.

The rearrangement uses TRBV5-1 and TRBJ2-1, with D maybe TRBD1 (6 bases). Germline assignment: CDR1 SGHRS and CDR2 YFSETQ. CDR3 length: 14 residues. V lost 3 bases and J 8 bases, leaving 15 bases between the germline ends. Written as DNA, the CDR3 is TGCGCCAGCAGCTACGGACAGAGAGGGGATGAGCAGTTCTTC. It encodes CASSYGQRGDEQFF.

The chain carries TRBV5-1 and TRBJ2-5; 8 bases match TRBD2. This CDR3 contains 15 residues. The V gene end was trimmed by 4 bases and the J gene end by 0 bases; junction bases not matched to a gene: 5. Per the germline V gene, CDR1 is SGHRS and CDR2 is YFSETQ. Here the CDR3 DNA reads TGCGCCAGCAGCACGAAACTAGCGGACCAAGAGACCCAGTACTTC. Encoded protein: CASSTKLADQETQYF.

This clone was seen only a few times. The rearrangement uses TRBV5-4 and TRBJ2-7, with 7 bases identical to TRBD1. The CDR3 totals 13 residues. With V trimmed by 2 bases and J by 3 bases, 2 bases remained unmatched. Germline V CDR1 and CDR2: SGHNT, YYREEE (reference sequence). DNA for the CDR3: TGTGCCAGCAGCTTAAGGGGGCTCTACGAGCAGTACTTC. Its protein product is CASSLRGLYEQYF.

The chain joins TRBV5-1 to TRBJ1-4, with a weak D call TRBD1 (5 bases). V lost 5 bases, J lost 3 bases, and 11 bases lay in between. This CDR3 spans 14 amino acids. Germline lookup yields CDR1 SGHRS and CDR2 YFSETQ. The chain's CDR3 is CASSLGVANEKLFF. The DNA of the CDR3 is TGCGCCAGCAGTTTAGGGGTAGCTAATGAAAAACTGTTTTTT.

This clone was counted a single time. V is TRBV28 and J is TRBJ2-6, with D possibly TRBD2 on 6 matching bases. The CDR3 contains 17 residues. CDR1 and CDR2 from the germline V gene are MDHEN and SYDVKM. Trimming pared 11 bases from V and 0 bases from J, leaving 20 bases between. CDR3 loop: CAAGLLGSRSGANVLTF. For the CDR3, the DNA is TGTGCCGCGGGGCTATTAGGGAGTCGCTCTGGGGCCAACGTCCTGACTTTC. Together with reference TRBV28 and TRBJ2-6, the CDR3 gives the full variable domain: DVKVTQSSRYLVKRTGEKVFLECVQDMDHENMFWYRQDPGLGLRLIYFSYDVKMKEKGDIPEGYSVSREKKERFSLILESASTNQTSMYLCAAGLLGSRSGANVLTFGAGSRLTVL.

In its sample, this clone was seen many times. V usage is TRBV9 and J usage is TRBJ2-1; the match to TRBD1 covers 10 bases. There are 17 residues in the CDR3. Germline assignment: CDR1 SGDLS and CDR2 YYNGEE. V gave up 4 bases and J gave up 4 bases; unmatched junction bases: 11. In DNA form, the CDR3 reads TGTGCCAGCAGCCCACGCCTGGGACAGGGGATGTACAATGAGCAGTTCTTC. Its translation is CASSPRLGQGMYNEQFF.